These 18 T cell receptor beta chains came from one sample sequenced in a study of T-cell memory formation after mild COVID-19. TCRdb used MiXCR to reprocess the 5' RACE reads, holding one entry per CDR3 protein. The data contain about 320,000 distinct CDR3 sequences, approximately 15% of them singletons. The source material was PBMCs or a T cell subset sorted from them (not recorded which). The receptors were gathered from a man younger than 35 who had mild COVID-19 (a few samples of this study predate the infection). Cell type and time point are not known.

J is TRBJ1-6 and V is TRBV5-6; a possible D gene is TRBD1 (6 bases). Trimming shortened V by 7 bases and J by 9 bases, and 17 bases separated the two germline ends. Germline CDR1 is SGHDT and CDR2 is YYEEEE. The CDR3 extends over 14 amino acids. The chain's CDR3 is CASLRWDTLSPLHF. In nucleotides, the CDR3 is TGTGCCAGCCTTCGATGGGACACCCTTTCACCCCTCCACTTT.

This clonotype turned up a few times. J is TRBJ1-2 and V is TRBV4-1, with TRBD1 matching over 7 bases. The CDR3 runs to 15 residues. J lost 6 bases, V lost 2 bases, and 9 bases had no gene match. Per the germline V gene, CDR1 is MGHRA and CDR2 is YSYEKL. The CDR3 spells CASSQRDSGQDGYTF. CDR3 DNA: TGCGCCAGCAGCCAAAGGGACTCCGGACAGGATGGCTACACCTTC.

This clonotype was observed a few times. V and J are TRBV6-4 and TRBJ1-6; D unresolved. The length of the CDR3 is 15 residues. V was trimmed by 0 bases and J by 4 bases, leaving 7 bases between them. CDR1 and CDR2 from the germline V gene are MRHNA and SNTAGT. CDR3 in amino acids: CASSDSAGYNSPLHF. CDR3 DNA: TGTGCCAGCAGTGACTCGGCGGGGTATAATTCACCCCTCCACTTT.

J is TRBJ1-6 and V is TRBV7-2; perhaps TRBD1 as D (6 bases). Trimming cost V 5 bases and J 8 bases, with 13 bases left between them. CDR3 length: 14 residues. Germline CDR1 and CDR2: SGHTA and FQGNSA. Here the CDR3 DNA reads TGTGCCAGCAGCCCACAGGGAGTAGATTCACCCCTCCACTTT. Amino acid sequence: CASSPQGVDSPLHF.

CDR3: CASSRPPGHGYTF. In DNA form, the CDR3 reads TGTGCCAGCAGCCGACCCCCAGGCCACGGCTACACCTTC. J is TRBJ1-2 and V is TRBV7-2; no clear D gene. CDR1 SGHTA and CDR2 FQGNSA come from the germline V gene. This CDR3 contains 13 residues. Between the trimmed V and J ends, which lost 5 bases and 8 bases, there was a span of 15 bases. Full variable domain (rest looked up from reference TRBV7-2 and TRBJ1-2): GAGVSQSPSNKVTEKGKDVELRCDPISGHTALYWYRQSLGQGLEFLIYFQGNSAPDKSGLPSDRFSAERTGGSVSTLTIQRTQQEDSAVYLCASSRPPGHGYTFGSGTRLTVV.

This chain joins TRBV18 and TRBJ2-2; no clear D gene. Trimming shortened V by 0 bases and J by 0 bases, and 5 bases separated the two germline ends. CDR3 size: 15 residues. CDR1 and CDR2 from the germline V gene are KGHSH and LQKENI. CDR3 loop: CASSPPTTNTGELFF. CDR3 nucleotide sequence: TGTGCCAGCTCACCACCGACAACGAACACCGGGGAGCTGTTTTTT. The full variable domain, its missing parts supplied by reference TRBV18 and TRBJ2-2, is NAGVMQNPRHLVRRRGQEARLRCSPMKGHSHVYWYRQLPEEGLKFMVYLQKENIIDESGMPKERFSAEFPKEGPSILRIQQVVRGDSAAYFCASSPPTTNTGELFFGEGSRLTVL.

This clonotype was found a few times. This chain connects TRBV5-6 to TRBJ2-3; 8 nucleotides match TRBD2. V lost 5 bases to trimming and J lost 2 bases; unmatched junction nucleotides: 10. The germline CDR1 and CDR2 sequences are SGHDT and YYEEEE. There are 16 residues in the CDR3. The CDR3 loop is CASSSLERENTDTQYF. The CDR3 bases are TGTGCCAGCAGTTCACTCGAGCGGGAGAACACAGATACGCAGTATTTT. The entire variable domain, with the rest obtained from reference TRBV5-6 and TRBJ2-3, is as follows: DAGVTQSPTHLIKTRGQQVTLRCSPKSGHDTVSWYQQALGQGPQFIFQYYEEEERQRGNFPDRFSGHQFPNYSSELNVNALLLGDSALYLCASSSLERENTDTQYFGPGTRLTVL.

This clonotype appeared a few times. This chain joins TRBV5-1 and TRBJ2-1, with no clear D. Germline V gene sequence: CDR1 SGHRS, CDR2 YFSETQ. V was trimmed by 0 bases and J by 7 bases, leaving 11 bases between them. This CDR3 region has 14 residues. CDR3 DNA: TGCGCCAGCAGCTTGGTGGCAGGATCTAATGAGCAGTTCTTC. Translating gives CASSLVAGSNEQFF.

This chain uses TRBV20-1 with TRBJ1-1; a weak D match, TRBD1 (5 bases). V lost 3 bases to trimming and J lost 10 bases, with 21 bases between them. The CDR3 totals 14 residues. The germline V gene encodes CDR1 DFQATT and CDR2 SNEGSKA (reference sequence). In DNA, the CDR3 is TGCAGTGCTAGGGGGGGTGAGGGCTCCCTAGTAGCTTTCTTT. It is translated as CSARGGEGSLVAFF.

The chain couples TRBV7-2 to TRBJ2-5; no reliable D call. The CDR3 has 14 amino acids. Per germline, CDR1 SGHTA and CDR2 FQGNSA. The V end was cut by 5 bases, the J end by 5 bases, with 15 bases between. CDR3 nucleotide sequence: TGTGCCAGCAGCCCTCTCCAGGTAGTGGAGACCCAGTACTTC. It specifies CASSPLQVVETQYF.

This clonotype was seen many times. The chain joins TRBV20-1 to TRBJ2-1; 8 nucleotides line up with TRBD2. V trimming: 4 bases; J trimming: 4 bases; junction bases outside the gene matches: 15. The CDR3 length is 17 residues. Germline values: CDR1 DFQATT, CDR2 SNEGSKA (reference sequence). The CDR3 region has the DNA TGCAGTGCTACCCAAGTGCGCGGGGGGCCCGGATACAATGAGCAGTTCTTC. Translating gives CSATQVRGGPGYNEQFF.

Here the CDR3 reads CSARDNRGEETQYF. CDR3 nucleotides: TGCAGTGCTAGAGATAATCGGGGGGAAGAGACCCAGTACTTC. V and J are TRBV20-1 and TRBJ2-5; 7 positions match TRBD2. From germline, CDR1 is DFQATT and CDR2 SNEGSKA (reference sequence). This CDR3 spans 14 amino acids. Trimming cost V 0 bases and J 3 bases; bases outside gene matches: 4.

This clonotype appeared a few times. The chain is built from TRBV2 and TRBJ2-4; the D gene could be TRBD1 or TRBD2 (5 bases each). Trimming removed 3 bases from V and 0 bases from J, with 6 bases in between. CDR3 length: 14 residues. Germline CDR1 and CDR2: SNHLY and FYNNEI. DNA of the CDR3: TGTGCCAGCAGTGAGGGGGTAGCCAAAAACATTCAGTACTTC. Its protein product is CASSEGVAKNIQYF.

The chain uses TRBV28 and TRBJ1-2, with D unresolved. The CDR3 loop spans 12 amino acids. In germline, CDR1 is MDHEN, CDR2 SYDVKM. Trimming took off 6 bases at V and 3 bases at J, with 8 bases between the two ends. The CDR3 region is CASRRVDYGYTF. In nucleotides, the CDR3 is TGTGCCAGCAGGAGGGTAGACTATGGCTACACCTTC.

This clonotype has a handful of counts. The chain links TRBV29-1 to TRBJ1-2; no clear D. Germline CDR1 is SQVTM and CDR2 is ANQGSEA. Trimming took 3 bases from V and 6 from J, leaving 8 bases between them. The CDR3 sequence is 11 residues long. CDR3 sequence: CSVEALNGYTF. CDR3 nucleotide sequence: TGCAGCGTTGAGGCTCTCAATGGCTACACCTTC.

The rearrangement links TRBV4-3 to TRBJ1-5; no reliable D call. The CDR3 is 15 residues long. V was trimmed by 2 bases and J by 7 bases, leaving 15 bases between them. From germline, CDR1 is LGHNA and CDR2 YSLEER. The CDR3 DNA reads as TGCGCCAGCAGCCAATTATTAGGAGGGCCACAGCCCCAGCATTTT. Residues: CASSQLLGGPQPQHF.

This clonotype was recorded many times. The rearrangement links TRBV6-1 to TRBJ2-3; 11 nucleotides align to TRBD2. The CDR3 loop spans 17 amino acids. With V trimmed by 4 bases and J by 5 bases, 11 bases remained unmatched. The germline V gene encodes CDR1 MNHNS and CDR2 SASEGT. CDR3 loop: CASSGRLTSGELDTQYF. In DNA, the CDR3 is TGTGCCAGCAGTGGCCGTTTGACTAGCGGGGAATTAGATACGCAGTATTTT.

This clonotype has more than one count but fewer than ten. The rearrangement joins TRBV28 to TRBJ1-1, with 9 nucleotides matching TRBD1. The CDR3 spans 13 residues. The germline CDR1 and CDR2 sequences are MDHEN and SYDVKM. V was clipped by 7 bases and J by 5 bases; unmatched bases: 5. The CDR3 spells CASTLQGATEAFF. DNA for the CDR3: TGTGCCAGCACCTTACAGGGGGCAACTGAAGCTTTCTTT.